Listed below are T cell receptor beta chains from one sample, sequenced in a study of human T cells and chemical hapten exposure. TCRdb re-analysed the RACE reads in MiXCR, keeping a single row per CDR3 protein. The table records 30,000 to 40,000 distinct CDR3 sequences, roughly 9.5% of them present only once. The input for sequencing was whole blood, taken in connection with sensitization to the hapten diphenylcyclopropenone (DPC). The origin of the receptors is a man aged 50 or older with alopecia areata. Some clones in this sample may be carry-over from other donors' samples. Each CDR3 is given with its conserved first and last residue. Each record gives: V gene, CDR3 protein.

V: TRBV29-1; CDR3: CSVIGTGRPGELFF
V: TRBV7-8; CDR3: CASSQGTFQETQYF
V: TRBV29-1; CDR3: CSVGGAAGEKLFF
V: TRBV20-1; CDR3: CSARDRRFPSYEQYF
V: TRBV5-1; CDR3: CASSADSLNQPQHF
V: TRBV6-6; CDR3: CASTDYNEQFF
V: TRBV3-1; CDR3: CASSHTGDRSPLTNTGELFF
V: TRBV7-9; CDR3: CASSLGTSGRETQYF
V: TRBV28; CDR3: CASRSLQGDTEAFF
V: TRBV28; CDR3: CASRNLQGNTEAFF
V: TRBV10-3; CDR3: CAISGLAGVNNEQFF
V: TRBV7-8; CDR3: CASSRARTSPGNTIYF
V: TRBV5-1; CDR3: CASSAFASEQFF
V: TRBV4-1; CDR3: CASSQSGVAGFYNEQFF
V: TRBV29-1; CDR3: CSVEAAGQIQETQYF
V: TRBV5-1; CDR3: CASSLAGANVLTF
V: TRBV6-2/TRBV6-3; CDR3: CASSYGRATDTQYF
V: TRBV20-1; CDR3: CSASIIEQFF